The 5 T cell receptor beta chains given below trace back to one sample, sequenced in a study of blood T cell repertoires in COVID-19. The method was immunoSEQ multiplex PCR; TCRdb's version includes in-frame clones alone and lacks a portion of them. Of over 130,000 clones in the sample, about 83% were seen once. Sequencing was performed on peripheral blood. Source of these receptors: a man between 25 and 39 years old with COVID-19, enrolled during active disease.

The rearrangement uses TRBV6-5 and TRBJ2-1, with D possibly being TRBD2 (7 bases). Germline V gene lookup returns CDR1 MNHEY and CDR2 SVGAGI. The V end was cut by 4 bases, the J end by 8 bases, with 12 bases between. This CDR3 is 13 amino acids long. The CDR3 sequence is CASSSPGGDEQFF. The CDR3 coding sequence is TGTGCCAGCAGTTCTCCGGGGGGCGATGAGCAGTTCTTC.

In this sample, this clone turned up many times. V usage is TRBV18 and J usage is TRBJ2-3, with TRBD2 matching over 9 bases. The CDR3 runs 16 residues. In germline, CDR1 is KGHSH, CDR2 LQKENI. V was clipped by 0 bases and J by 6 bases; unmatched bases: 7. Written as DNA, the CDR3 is TGTGCCAGCTCACCACCGTACGCGGGAGGGACGGATACGCAGTATTTT. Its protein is CASSPPYAGGTDTQYF.

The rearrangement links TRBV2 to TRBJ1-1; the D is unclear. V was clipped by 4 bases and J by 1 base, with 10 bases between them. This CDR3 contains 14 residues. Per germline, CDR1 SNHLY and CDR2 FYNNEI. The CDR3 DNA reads TGTGCCAGCAGTGGGAGCAGAGCGAACACTGAAGCTTTCTTT. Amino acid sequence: CASSGSRANTEAFF.

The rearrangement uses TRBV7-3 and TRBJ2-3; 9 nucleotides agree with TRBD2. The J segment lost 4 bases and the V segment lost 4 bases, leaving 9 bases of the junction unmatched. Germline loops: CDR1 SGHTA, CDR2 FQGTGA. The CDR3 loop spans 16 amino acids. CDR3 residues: CASSSGNRLAADTQYF. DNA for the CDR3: TGTGCCAGCAGCTCAGGGAACCGACTAGCGGCAGATACGCAGTATTTT.

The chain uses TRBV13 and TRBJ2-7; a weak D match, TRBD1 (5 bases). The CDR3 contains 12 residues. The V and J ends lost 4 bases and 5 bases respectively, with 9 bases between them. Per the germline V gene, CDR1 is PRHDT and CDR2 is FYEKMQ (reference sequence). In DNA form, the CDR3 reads TGTGCCAGCAGCTCACAGGCGCACGAGCAGTACTTC. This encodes CASSSQAHEQYF.